This T cell receptor (beta chain) emerged from a study of shared clonotypes between healthy human individuals. Turning to the study itself: CD4 naive cells filled three plates per donor, CD4 memory three, CD8 naive two and CD8 memory one.

Notes on this clone: No antigen is known for it.

Study-wide findings and caveats: Clonotype sharing levels among donors were expected to vary with sequencing depth. Larger richness was generally estimated for naive than memory subsets.

CD45RO-negative CD8 cells positively selected for CCR7 made up the naive population, which excluded terminally differentiated effector memory CD45RA+ cells. All donors were healthy HIV-negative adults lacking recent acute infections or vaccinations. Assay: immunoSEQ multiplex PCR; the TCRdb copy retains only in-frame clones and omits some. In the table there are around 2.1 million clones, 90% to 95% of which are singletons. Germline assignment: CDR1 MDHEN and CDR2 SYDVKM. The CDR3 totals 17 residues. With V trimmed by 4 bases and J by 1 base, 11 bases remained unmatched. The rearrangement links TRBV28 to TRBJ2-7; the match to TRBD1 covers 9 bases. The sample consisted of naive CD8+ T cells from PBMCs. The source is a man younger than 30 in good health. Some clones in this sample may be carry-over from other donors' samples. The chain's CDR3 is CASSSKNRDRVSYEQYF. The DNA for the CDR3 is TGTGCCAGCAGTTCAAAAAACCGGGACAGGGTATCCTACGAGCAGTACTTC.